The clone carrying this T cell receptor (beta chain) has only one observation. The antigen remains undetermined. 13 Jbeta primers and 60 Vbeta primers were used for the PCR. Clones were sequenced by immunoSEQ multiplex PCR, and TCRdb holds only the in-frame ones, with some missing. The data show about 160,000 clones, about four fifths seen once. V lost 2 bases to trimming and J lost 0 bases, with 9 bases between them. The germline CDR1 and CDR2 sequences are GTSNPN and SVGIG (reference sequence). The CDR3 covers 14 residues. The data stem from a study of cytomegalovirus exposure and HLA in healthy donors. Study-wide results and caveats: A missense variant in DCLRE1C was later tied to TCR beta V- and J-gene trimming. A few CMV-associated chains were confirmed in vitro to be specific for CMV antigens.

The sequencing sample was made of PBMCs. This clonotype was sampled from a male donor in good health and CMV-seropositive. The chain links TRBV30 to TRBJ2-3; TRBD1 might be the D (6 bases). CDR3 sequence reads: CAWSWTVSTDTQYF. The DNA of the CDR3 is TGTGCCTGGAGTTGGACAGTCAGCACAGATACGCAGTATTTT.